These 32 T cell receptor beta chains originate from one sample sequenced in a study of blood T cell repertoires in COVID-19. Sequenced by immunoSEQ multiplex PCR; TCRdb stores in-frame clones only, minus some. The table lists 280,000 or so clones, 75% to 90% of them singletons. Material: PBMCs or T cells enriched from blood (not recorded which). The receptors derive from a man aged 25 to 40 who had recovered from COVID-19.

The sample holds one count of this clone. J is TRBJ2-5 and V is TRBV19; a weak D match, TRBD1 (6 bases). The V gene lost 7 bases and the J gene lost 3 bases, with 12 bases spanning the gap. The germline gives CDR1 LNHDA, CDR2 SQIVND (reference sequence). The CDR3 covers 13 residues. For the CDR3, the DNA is TGTGCCAGTACAGGGGACCACGAAGAGACCCAGTACTTC. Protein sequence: CASTGDHEETQYF.

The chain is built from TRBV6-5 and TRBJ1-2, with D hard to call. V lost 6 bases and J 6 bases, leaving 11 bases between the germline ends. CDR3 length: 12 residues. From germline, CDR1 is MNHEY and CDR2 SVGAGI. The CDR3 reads CASRYRSDGYTF. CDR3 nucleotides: TGTGCCAGCAGATATCGTAGCGATGGCTACACCTTC.

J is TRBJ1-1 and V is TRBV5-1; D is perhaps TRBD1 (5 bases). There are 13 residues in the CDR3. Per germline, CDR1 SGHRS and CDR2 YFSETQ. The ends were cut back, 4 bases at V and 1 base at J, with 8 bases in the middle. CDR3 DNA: TGCGCCAGCAGCGGGGGGGAGAACACTGAAGCTTTCTTT. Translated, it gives CASSGGENTEAFF.

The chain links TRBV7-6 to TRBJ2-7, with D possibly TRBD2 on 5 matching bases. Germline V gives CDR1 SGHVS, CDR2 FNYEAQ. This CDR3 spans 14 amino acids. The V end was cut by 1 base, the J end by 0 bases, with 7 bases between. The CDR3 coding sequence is TGTGCCAGCAGCTTAGAAGGACTCTCCTACGAGCAGTACTTC. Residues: CASSLEGLSYEQYF.

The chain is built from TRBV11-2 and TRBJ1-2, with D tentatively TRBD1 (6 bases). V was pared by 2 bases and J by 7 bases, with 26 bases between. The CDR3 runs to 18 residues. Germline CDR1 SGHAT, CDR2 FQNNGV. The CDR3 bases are TGTGCCAGCAGCTTAAGCCGGACTGACAGGAGTGCGAAAATTGGCTACACCTTC. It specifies CASSLSRTDRSAKIGYTF. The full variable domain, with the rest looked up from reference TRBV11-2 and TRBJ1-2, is EAGVAQSPRYKIIEKRQSVAFWCNPISGHATLYWYQQILGQGPKLLIQFQNNGVVDDSQLPKDRFSAERLKGVDSTLKIQPAKLEDSAVYLCASSLSRTDRSAKIGYTFGSGTRLTVV.

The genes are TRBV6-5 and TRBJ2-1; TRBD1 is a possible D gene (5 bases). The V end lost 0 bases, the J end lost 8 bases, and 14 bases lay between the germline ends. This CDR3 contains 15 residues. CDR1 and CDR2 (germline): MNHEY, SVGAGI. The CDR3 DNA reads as TGTGCCAGCAGTTACTCGATATACCAGGGCGATGAGCAGTTCTTC. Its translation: CASSYSIYQGDEQFF.

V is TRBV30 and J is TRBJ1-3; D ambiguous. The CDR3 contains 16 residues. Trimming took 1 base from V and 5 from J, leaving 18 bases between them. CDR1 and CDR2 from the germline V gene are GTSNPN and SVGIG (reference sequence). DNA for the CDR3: TGTGCCTGGAGTGATGTCAGCGGGTTTCTAAGAAACACCATATATTTT. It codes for CAWSDVSGFLRNTIYF.

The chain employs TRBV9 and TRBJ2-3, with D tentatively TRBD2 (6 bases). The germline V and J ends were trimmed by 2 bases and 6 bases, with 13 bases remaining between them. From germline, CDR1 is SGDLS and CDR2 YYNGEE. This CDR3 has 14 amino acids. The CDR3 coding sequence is TGTGCCAGCAGCGTCGGCGGGGCAGATGATACGCAGTATTTT. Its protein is CASSVGGADDTQYF.

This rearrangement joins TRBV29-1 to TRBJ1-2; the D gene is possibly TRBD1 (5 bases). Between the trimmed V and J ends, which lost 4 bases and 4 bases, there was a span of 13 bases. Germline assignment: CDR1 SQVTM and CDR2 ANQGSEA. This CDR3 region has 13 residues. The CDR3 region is CSVGGTLTYGYTF. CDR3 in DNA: TGCAGCGTTGGCGGGACGTTAACCTATGGCTACACCTTC.

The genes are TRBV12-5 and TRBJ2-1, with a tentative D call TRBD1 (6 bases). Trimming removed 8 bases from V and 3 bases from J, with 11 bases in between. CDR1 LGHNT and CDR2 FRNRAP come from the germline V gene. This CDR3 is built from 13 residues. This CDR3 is CASTLTGYNEQFF. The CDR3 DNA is TGTGCTAGTACCCTGACAGGCTACAATGAGCAGTTCTTC.

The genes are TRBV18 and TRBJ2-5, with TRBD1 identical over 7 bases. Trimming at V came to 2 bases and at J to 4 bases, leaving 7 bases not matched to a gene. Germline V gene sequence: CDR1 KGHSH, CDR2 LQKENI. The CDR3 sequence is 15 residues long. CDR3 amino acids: CASSPGPGGPETQYF. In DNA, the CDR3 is TGTGCCAGCTCACCAGGGCCAGGGGGTCCAGAGACCCAGTACTTC.

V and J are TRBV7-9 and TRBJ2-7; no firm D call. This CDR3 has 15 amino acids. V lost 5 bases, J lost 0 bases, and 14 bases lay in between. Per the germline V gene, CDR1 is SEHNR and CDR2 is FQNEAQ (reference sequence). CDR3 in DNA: TGTGCCAGCAGCCAACGCCCTGCTAGCTCCTACGAGCAGTACTTC. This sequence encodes CASSQRPASSYEQYF.

The CDR3 spells CASSTRRWNTEAFF. DNA for the CDR3: TGTGCCAGCAGCACCCGGCGGTGGAACACTGAAGCTTTCTTT. The genes are TRBV7-9 and TRBJ1-1; no reliable D call. The CDR3 is 14 residues long. Looked up from germline, CDR1 is SEHNR and CDR2 is FQNEAQ (reference sequence). Trimming pared 5 bases from V and 1 base from J, leaving 11 bases between. The variable domain in full, with the rest retrieved from reference TRBV7-9 and TRBJ1-1, is DTGVSQNPRHKITKRGQNVTFRCDPISEHNRLYWYRQTLGQGPEFLTYFQNEAQLEKSRLLSDRFSAERPKGSFSTLEIQRTEQGDSAMYLCASSTRRWNTEAFFGQGTRLTVV.

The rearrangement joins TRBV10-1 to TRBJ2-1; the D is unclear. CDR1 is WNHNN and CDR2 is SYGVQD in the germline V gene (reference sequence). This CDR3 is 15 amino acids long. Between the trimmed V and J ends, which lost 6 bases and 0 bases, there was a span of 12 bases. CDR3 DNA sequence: TGCGCCAGCAGCGACACAGCCTCCTCCTACAATGAGCAGTTCTTC. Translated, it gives CASSDTASSYNEQFF.

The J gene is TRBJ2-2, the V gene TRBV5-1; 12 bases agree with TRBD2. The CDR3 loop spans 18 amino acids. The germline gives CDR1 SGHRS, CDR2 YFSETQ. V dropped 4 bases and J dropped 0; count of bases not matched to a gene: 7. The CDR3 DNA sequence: TGCGCCAGCAGCGAAAGACTAGCGGGGGAGCCGAACACCGGGGAGCTGTTTTTT. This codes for CASSERLAGEPNTGELFF.

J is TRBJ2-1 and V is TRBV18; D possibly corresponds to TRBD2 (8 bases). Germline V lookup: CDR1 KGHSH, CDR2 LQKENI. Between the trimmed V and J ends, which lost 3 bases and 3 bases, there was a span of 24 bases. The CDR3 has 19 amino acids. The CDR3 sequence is CASSPKAKWDSGGYNEQFF. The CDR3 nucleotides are TGTGCCAGCTCACCTAAAGCGAAGTGGGACAGCGGGGGCTACAATGAGCAGTTCTTC.

The CDR3 coding sequence is TGTGCCAGCAGCGTAGGGGTGGGCGAAAAACTGTTTTTT. It encodes CASSVGVGEKLFF. The V call is TRBV9, the J call TRBJ1-4; D uncertain. The CDR3 sequence is 13 residues long. V lost 0 bases and J lost 8, with 8 bases in between. Germline CDR1 SGDLS, CDR2 YYNGEE.

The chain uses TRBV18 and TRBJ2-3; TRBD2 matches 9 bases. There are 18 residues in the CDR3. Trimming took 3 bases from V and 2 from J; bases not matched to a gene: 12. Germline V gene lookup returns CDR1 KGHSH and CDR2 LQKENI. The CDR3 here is CASSPRVASGEFTDTQYF. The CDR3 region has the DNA TGTGCCAGCTCACCCAGAGTTGCTAGCGGGGAATTCACAGATACGCAGTATTTT.

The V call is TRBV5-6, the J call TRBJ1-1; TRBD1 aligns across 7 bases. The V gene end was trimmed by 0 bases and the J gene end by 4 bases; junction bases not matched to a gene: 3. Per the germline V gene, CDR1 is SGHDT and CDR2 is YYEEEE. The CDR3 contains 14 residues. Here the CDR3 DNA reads TGTGCCAGCAGCTTGGTGGCAGGGGGCACTGAAGCTTTCTTT. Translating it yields CASSLVAGGTEAFF.

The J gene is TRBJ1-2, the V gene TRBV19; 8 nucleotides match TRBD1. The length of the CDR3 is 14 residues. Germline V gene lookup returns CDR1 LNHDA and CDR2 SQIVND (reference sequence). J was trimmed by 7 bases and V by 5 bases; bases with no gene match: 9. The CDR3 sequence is CASSHLTGDLGYTF. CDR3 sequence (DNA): TGTGCCAGTAGTCACCTGACAGGGGACCTTGGCTACACCTTC.

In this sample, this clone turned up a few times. CDR3 sequence reads: CASSLENGIVHF. The CDR3 nucleotides are TGTGCCAGCAGCCTTGAAAACGGGATAGTCCACTTT. The chain carries TRBV11-2 and TRBJ1-6; D remains unclear. The CDR3 has 12 residues. The germline CDR1 and CDR2 sequences are SGHAT and FQNNGV. Trimming took off 5 bases at V and 17 bases at J, with 16 bases between the two ends.

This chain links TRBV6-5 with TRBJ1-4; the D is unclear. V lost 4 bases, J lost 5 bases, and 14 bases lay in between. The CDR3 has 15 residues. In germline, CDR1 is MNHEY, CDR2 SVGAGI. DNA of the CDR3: TGTGCCAGCAGTTCAAGGACTTTAGGAAATGAAAAACTGTTTTTT. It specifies CASSSRTLGNEKLFF.

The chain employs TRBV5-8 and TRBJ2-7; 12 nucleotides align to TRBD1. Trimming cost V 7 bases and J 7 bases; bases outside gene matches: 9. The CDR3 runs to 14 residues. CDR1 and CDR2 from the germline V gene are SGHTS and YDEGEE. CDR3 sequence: CASSNGDRGLEQYF. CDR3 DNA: TGTGCCAGCTCCAACGGGGACAGGGGGCTTGAGCAGTACTTC.

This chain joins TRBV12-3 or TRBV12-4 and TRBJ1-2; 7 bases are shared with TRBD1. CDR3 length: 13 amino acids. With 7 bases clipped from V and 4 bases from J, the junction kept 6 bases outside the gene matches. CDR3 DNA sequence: TGTGCCAGCAAATTAGGACAGGTCTATGGCTACACCTTC. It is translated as CASKLGQVYGYTF.

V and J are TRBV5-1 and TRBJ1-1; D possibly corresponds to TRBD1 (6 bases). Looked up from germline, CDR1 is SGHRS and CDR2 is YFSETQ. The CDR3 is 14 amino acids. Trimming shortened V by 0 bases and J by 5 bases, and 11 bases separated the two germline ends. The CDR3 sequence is CASSLGRGVTEAFF. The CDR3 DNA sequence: TGCGCCAGCAGCTTGGGCAGGGGAGTGACTGAAGCTTTCTTT.

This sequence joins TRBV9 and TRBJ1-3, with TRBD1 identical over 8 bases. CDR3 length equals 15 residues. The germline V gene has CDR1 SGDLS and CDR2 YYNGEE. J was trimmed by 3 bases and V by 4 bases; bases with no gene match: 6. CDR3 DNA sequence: TGTGCCAGCAGCCCAAGGACAGGGATTGGAAACACCATATATTTT. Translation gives CASSPRTGIGNTIYF.

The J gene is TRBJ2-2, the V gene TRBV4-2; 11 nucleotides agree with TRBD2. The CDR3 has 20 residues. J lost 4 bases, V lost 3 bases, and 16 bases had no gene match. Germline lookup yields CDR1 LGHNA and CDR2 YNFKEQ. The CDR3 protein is CASSQGLTSGVRQGTGELFF. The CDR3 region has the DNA TGTGCCAGCAGCCAGGGTCTGACTAGCGGGGTGCGGCAGGGCACCGGGGAGCTGTTTTTT.

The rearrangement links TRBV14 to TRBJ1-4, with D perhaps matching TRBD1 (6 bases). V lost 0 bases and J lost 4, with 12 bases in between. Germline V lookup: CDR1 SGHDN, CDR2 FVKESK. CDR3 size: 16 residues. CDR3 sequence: CASSQETGKINEKLFF. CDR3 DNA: TGTGCCAGCAGCCAAGAAACAGGGAAGATTAATGAAAAACTGTTTTTT.

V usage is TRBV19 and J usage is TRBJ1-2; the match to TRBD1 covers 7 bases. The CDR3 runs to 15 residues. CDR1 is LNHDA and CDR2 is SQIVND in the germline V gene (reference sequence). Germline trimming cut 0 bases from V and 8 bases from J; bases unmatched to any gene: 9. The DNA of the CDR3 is TGTGCCAGTAGTATAGACCGGACAGGTAGATACGGCTACACCTTC. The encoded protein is CASSIDRTGRYGYTF.

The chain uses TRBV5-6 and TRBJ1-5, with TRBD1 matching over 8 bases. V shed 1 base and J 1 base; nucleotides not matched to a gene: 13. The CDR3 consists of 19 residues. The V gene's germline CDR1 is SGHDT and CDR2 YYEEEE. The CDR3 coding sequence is TGTGCCAGCAGCTTGACAACAGGGGGTCGGTCATTAAGCAATCAGCCCCAGCATTTT. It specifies CASSLTTGGRSLSNQPQHF.

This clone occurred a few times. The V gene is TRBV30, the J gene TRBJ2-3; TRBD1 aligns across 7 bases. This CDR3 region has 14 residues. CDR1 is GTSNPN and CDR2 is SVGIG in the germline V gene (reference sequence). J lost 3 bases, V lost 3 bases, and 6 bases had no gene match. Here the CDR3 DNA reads TGTGCCTGGAGGGGTAAACAGGGGACAGATACGCAGTATTTT. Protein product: CAWRGKQGTDTQYF.

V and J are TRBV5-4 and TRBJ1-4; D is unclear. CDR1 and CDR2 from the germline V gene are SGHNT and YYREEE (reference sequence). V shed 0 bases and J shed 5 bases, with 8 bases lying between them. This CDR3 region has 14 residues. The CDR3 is CASSLDTKNEKLFF. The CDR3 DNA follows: TGTGCCAGCAGCTTGGACACCAAGAATGAAAAACTGTTTTTT.